The 31 T cell receptor beta chains in this list originate from one sample, sequenced in a study of regulatory T cells in long-lasting Graves disease. Time point noted: persistent/refractory GD, antithyroid drugs over 5 years with positive TRAb. PBMC-extracted RNA yielded the TCR library. Libraries of TCR beta came from iRepertoire HTBI primers plus Arm-PCR of CDR3 regions. TCRdb re-called the multiplex PCR reads with MiXCR, one entry per CDR3 protein. The data contain fewer than 550,000 distinct CDR3 sequences, around a fifth of them singletons. Here the sequenced sample was peripheral blood mononuclear cells (PBMCs), taken when the disease was refractory, from a patient treated with antithyroid drugs. The receptor set was obtained from a female donor with Graves disease.

This CDR3 is CAISVRGLMNTEAFF. CDR3 nucleotides: TGTGCCATCAGTGTTAGGGGGCTTATGAACACTGAAGCTTTCTTT. The gene calls are TRBV10-3 and TRBJ1-1, with 7 positions matching TRBD1. The CDR3 has 15 amino acids. With 4 bases clipped from V and 0 bases from J, the junction kept 5 bases outside the gene matches. Germline values: CDR1 ENHRY, CDR2 SYGVKD.

At least ten counts were recorded for this clonotype. This rearrangement joins TRBV7-2 to TRBJ2-7; TRBD2 matches 7 bases. Germline CDR1 and CDR2: SGHTA and FQGNSA. The CDR3 length is 14 residues. V shed 6 bases, J shed 0 bases, and the junction held 5 bases outside the gene matches. The CDR3 nucleotides read TGTGCCAGCAGTCCAGCGGGGTCCTCCTACGAGCAGTACTTC. It encodes CASSPAGSSYEQYF.

This clonotype was seen ten or more times. The chain couples TRBV6-5 to TRBJ1-5; no definite D call. The CDR3 sequence is 16 residues long. Germline-derived CDR1 and CDR2 are MNHEY and SVGAGI. V lost 0 bases to trimming and J lost 2 bases, with 11 bases between them. The CDR3 reads CASSYSGQEGNQPQHF. CDR3 DNA: TGTGCCAGCAGTTACTCCGGCCAGGAGGGCAATCAGCCCCAGCATTTT.

This clonotype was recorded many times. The chain carries TRBV28 and TRBJ1-5, with D uncertain. Trimming pared 3 bases from V and 6 bases from J, leaving 15 bases between. Germline loops: CDR1 MDHEN, CDR2 SYDVKM. The CDR3 length is 15 residues. As DNA, the CDR3 is TGTGCCAGCAGTTTGATGGGGATGTTGGGTCAGCCCCAGCATTTT. Amino acids: CASSLMGMLGQPQHF.

The gene calls are TRBV12-3 or TRBV12-4 and TRBJ2-5; 8 positions match TRBD2. This CDR3 has 15 amino acids. V dropped 4 bases and J dropped 3; count of bases not matched to a gene: 7. Here the CDR3 reads CASSSPLAGKETQYF. For the CDR3, the DNA is TGTGCCAGCAGTTCCCCCTTAGCGGGAAAAGAGACCCAGTACTTC.

This clonotype has a count of ten or more. The J gene is TRBJ1-3, the V gene TRBV28; 7 bases align to TRBD1. V gave up 6 bases and J gave up 0 bases; unmatched junction bases: 5. The V gene's germline CDR1 is MDHEN and CDR2 SYDVKM. The CDR3 runs 15 residues. CDR3 sequence: CASRGGGSSGNTIYF. CDR3 nucleotide sequence: TGTGCCAGCAGGGGAGGGGGCTCCTCTGGAAACACCATATATTTT. Supplemented by reference TRBV28 and TRBJ1-3, the full variable domain reads DVKVTQSSRYLVKRTGEKVFLECVQDMDHENMFWYRQDPGLGLRLIYFSYDVKMKEKGDIPEGYSVSREKKERFSLILESASTNQTSMYLCASRGGGSSGNTIYFGEGSWLTVV.

This clonotype appeared many times. This chain connects TRBV2 to TRBJ1-2; 11 bases map to TRBD1. The CDR3 length is 13 residues. The ends lost 9 bases at V and 5 bases at J; junction bases unmatched: 5. CDR1 SNHLY and CDR2 FYNNEI come from the germline V gene. The CDR3 loop reads CARRDRGYYGYTF. The CDR3 DNA is TGTGCCAGACGGGACAGGGGGTATTATGGCTACACCTTC.

This clonotype came up many times. The rearrangement joins TRBV20-1 to TRBJ1-1, with D possibly being TRBD1 (6 bases). Germline V CDR1 and CDR2: DFQATT, SNEGSKA (reference sequence). V lost 5 bases and J 7 bases, leaving 17 bases between the germline ends. The CDR3 totals 13 residues. The chain's CDR3 is CSAGEGGTDEAFF. The CDR3 bases are TGCAGTGCTGGGGAGGGGGGAACGGATGAAGCTTTCTTT.

This clonotype has a count of ten or more. The chain has TRBV11-2 and TRBJ1-6; 8 nucleotides align to TRBD1. The CDR3 covers 14 residues. CDR1 is SGHAT and CDR2 is FQNNGV in the germline V gene. With V trimmed by 5 bases and J by 8 bases, 5 bases remained unmatched. CDR3 DNA sequence: TGTGCCAGCAGCGCGGACAGGGTATATTCACCCCTCCACTTT. Amino acids: CASSADRVYSPLHF.

Only a few counts were recorded for this clonotype. V gene TRBV7-9 combines with J gene TRBJ2-5, with D perhaps being TRBD1 or TRBD2 (5 bases each). Trimming took off 3 bases at V and 2 bases at J, with 13 bases between the two ends. Germline V lookup: CDR1 SEHNR, CDR2 FQNEAQ (reference sequence). The CDR3 has 15 amino acids. CDR3 in amino acids: CASSLSGTLQETQYF. CDR3 DNA sequence: TGTGCCAGCAGCTTGTCCGGGACGCTACAAGAGACCCAGTACTTC.

The sample holds many counts of this clonotype. This chain joins TRBV28 and TRBJ1-2; 7 positions agree with TRBD1. CDR3 length equals 15 residues. Germline CDR1 reads MDHEN; CDR2 reads SYDVKM. Germline trimming cut 5 bases from V and 1 base from J; bases unmatched to any gene: 7. CDR3 sequence reads: CASSPSTGLNYGYTF. Here the CDR3 DNA reads TGTGCCAGCAGTCCCTCGACAGGGCTTAACTATGGCTACACCTTC.

Many counts were recorded for this clonotype. The chain couples TRBV11-3 to TRBJ2-1, with 9 bases matching TRBD1. CDR1 SGHNT and CDR2 YENEEA come from the germline V gene. The length of the CDR3 is 15 residues. The trim removed 5 bases at V and 3 bases at J, leaving 5 bases unmatched. The CDR3 DNA reads as TGTGCCAGCAGCACCCGGGACAGGGACTACAATGAGCAGTTCTTC. Translation: CASSTRDRDYNEQFF.

J is TRBJ2-1 and V is TRBV28; D call uncertain. The CDR3 loop spans 16 amino acids. CDR1 MDHEN and CDR2 SYDVKM come from the germline V gene. Trimming removed 3 bases at V and 0 bases at J, with 12 bases between. The CDR3 loop is CASSLGSRSSYNEQFF. CDR3 sequence (DNA): TGTGCCAGCAGTTTGGGTTCAAGGAGCTCCTACAATGAGCAGTTCTTC.

This clonotype was counted at least ten times. V and J are TRBV15 and TRBJ2-5; 7 bases line up with TRBD1. The V gene end was trimmed by 0 bases and the J gene end by 3 bases; junction bases not matched to a gene: 1. The length of the CDR3 is 14 residues. Germline V gives CDR1 LNHNV, CDR2 YYDKDF (reference sequence). CDR3 nucleotides: TGTGCCACCAGCAGAGATGACAGGGAAGAGACCCAGTACTTC. This translates into CATSRDDREETQYF.

The sample holds many counts of this clonotype. V and J are TRBV6-5 and TRBJ1-4, with D unresolved. V gave up 0 bases and J gave up 2 bases, with 7 bases separating them. The CDR3 contains 15 residues. CDR1 is MNHEY and CDR2 is SVGAGI in the germline V gene. The chain's CDR3 is CASSYSSITNEKLFF. DNA for the CDR3: TGTGCCAGCAGTTACTCGAGTATTACTAATGAAAAACTGTTTTTT.

This clonotype showed up many times. This chain joins TRBV15 and TRBJ1-1; 7 nucleotides match TRBD1. Trimming removed 5 bases from V and 6 bases from J; junction bases left unmatched: 9. The length of the CDR3 is 14 residues. Germline CDR1 LNHNV, CDR2 YYDKDF (reference sequence). As DNA, the CDR3 is TGTGCCACCAGCTTGGAGGGGGCTCGGGCTGAAGCTTTCTTT. Translation gives CATSLEGARAEAFF.

This clonotype was recorded at least ten times. The rearrangement links TRBV2 to TRBJ2-7; D unresolved. This CDR3 has 12 amino acids. V lost 8 bases and J lost 2, with 10 bases in between. CDR1 and CDR2 (germline): SNHLY, FYNNEI. The CDR3 DNA follows: TGTGCCAGCTCCATTGGGACCTACGAGCAGTACTTC. Protein: CASSIGTYEQYF. Filled out from reference TRBV2 and TRBJ2-7, the complete variable domain reads EPEVTQTPSHQVTQMGQEVILRCVPISNHLYFYWYRQILGQKVEFLVSFYNNEISEKSEIFDDQFSVERPDGSNFTLKIRSTKLEDSAMYFCASSIGTYEQYFGPGTRLTVT.

J is TRBJ1-4 and V is TRBV18; the match to TRBD1 covers 7 bases. V gave up 6 bases and J gave up 8 bases; unmatched junction bases: 9. There are 14 residues in the CDR3. CDR1 and CDR2 from the germline V gene are KGHSH and LQKENI. The CDR3 sequence: CASSQYRGDEKLFF. The CDR3 coding sequence is TGTGCCAGCTCGCAATACAGGGGAGACGAAAAACTGTTTTTT.

This clonotype was counted at least ten times. The rearrangement links TRBV2 to TRBJ2-5; TRBD2 aligns across 9 bases. Germline CDR1 is SNHLY and CDR2 is FYNNEI. The CDR3 has 15 residues. With V trimmed by 7 bases and J by 6 bases, 12 bases remained unmatched. The CDR3 DNA sequence: TGTGCCAGCACCCTTGGGACTAGCCGGTTTCAGACCCAGTACTTC. Residues: CASTLGTSRFQTQYF. Full variable domain (missing parts from reference TRBV2 and TRBJ2-5): EPEVTQTPSHQVTQMGQEVILRCVPISNHLYFYWYRQILGQKVEFLVSFYNNEISEKSEIFDDQFSVERPDGSNFTLKIRSTKLEDSAMYFCASTLGTSRFQTQYFGPGTRLLVL.

V usage is TRBV28 and J usage is TRBJ2-3; 8 nucleotides agree with TRBD2. J gave up 4 bases and V 1 base, and 4 bases lay outside the gene matches. Germline CDR1 MDHEN, CDR2 SYDVKM. The CDR3 extends over 15 amino acids. The CDR3 DNA reads as TGTGCCAGCAGTTTATCCACGGGAGGGCCAGATACGCAGTATTTT. It encodes CASSLSTGGPDTQYF.

This clonotype was counted many times. V usage is TRBV2 and J usage is TRBJ2-7; 7 positions agree with TRBD1. The CDR3 has 13 residues. V shed 6 bases and J 1 base; nucleotides not matched to a gene: 3. The germline CDR1 and CDR2 sequences are SNHLY and FYNNEI. CDR3 coding DNA: TGTGCCAGCAGAGGACAGGTGTCCTACGAGCAGTACTTC. It translates to CASRGQVSYEQYF.

V usage is TRBV12-3 or TRBV12-4 and J usage is TRBJ2-3; 9 positions match TRBD1. V was clipped by 6 bases and J by 4 bases; unmatched bases: 8. The CDR3 contains 15 residues. The CDR3 coding sequence is TGTGCCAGCAGCGGCGGACAGGGGTTCTCAGATACGCAGTATTTT. Its translation is CASSGGQGFSDTQYF.

This clonotype was detected ten times or more. V usage is TRBV12-5 and J usage is TRBJ2-7, with D tentatively TRBD2 (6 bases). CDR3 length equals 16 residues. Germline lookup yields CDR1 LGHNT and CDR2 FRNRAP. Trimming shortened V by 0 bases and J by 0 bases, and 12 bases separated the two germline ends. The CDR3 DNA reads TGTGCTAGTGGTTTGGTACTCCGGGGGAGCTCCTACGAGCAGTACTTC. Its protein is CASGLVLRGSSYEQYF.

At least ten counts were recorded for this clonotype. The J gene is TRBJ1-1, the V gene TRBV2; TRBD1 might be the D (6 bases). The ends were cut back, 6 bases at V and 6 bases at J, with 11 bases in the middle. Germline V gene data show CDR1 as SNHLY and CDR2 as FYNNEI. This CDR3 comprises 12 residues. The CDR3: CASRTGRAEAFF. The CDR3 nucleotides are TGTGCCAGCAGGACAGGTCGGGCTGAAGCTTTCTTT. The complete variable domain, with remaining parts taken from reference TRBV2 and TRBJ1-1, reads EPEVTQTPSHQVTQMGQEVILRCVPISNHLYFYWYRQILGQKVEFLVSFYNNEISEKSEIFDDQFSVERPDGSNFTLKIRSTKLEDSAMYFCASRTGRAEAFFGQGTRLTVV.

This clonotype was seen a few times. This chain joins TRBV19 and TRBJ1-4, with D maybe TRBD1 (5 bases). The CDR3 runs to 14 residues. Germline CDR1 is LNHDA and CDR2 is SQIVND (reference sequence). Between the trimmed V and J ends, which lost 5 bases and 5 bases, there was a span of 12 bases. CDR3 nucleotides: TGTGCCAGTAGTCACTCGTGGGGGAATGAAAAACTGTTTTTT. This translates into CASSHSWGNEKLFF.

This clonotype was recorded at least ten times. The chain joins TRBV12-3 or TRBV12-4 to TRBJ1-1; 9 positions agree with TRBD1. Trimming cost V 3 bases and J 5 bases; bases outside gene matches: 4. This CDR3 has 14 residues. The CDR3, as DNA: TGTGCCAGCAGTTTGACAGGGGGAAGGACTGAAGCTTTCTTT. It specifies CASSLTGGRTEAFF.

This sequence joins TRBV5-6 and TRBJ1-1; D is uncertain. This CDR3 is 16 amino acids long. Trimming took off 2 bases at V and 8 bases at J, with 22 bases between the two ends. The germline gives CDR1 SGHDT, CDR2 YYEEEE. Here the CDR3 DNA reads TGTGCCAGCAGCTTTGAGGGCCTGGAACTTGGTGGGGAAGCTTTCTTT. Translated, it gives CASSFEGLELGGEAFF.

This clonotype was detected many times. The chain couples TRBV5-1 to TRBJ2-7, with D perhaps TRBD1 (5 bases). This CDR3 is 12 amino acids long. V shed 2 bases and J shed 6 bases, with 9 bases lying between them. The germline gives CDR1 SGHRS, CDR2 YFSETQ. As DNA, the CDR3 is TGCGCCAGCAGCTTCGACCAGGGCGAGCAGTACTTC. It yields the protein CASSFDQGEQYF.

The chain recombines TRBV30 with TRBJ1-1; D gene ambiguous. Germline loops: CDR1 GTSNPN, CDR2 SVGIG (reference sequence). The CDR3 spans 15 residues. Trimming left V 0 bases short and J 4 bases short, with 15 bases between. CDR3 protein: CAWSVRAGWSTEAFF. DNA of the CDR3: TGTGCCTGGAGTGTACGGGCAGGCTGGAGCACTGAAGCTTTCTTT.

This chain joins TRBV3-1 and TRBJ1-2; 8 positions agree with TRBD1. V lost 1 base to trimming and J lost 4 bases; unmatched junction nucleotides: 8. This CDR3 contains 16 residues. CDR1 is LGHDT and CDR2 is YNNKEL in the germline V gene (reference sequence). The CDR3 protein is CASSQVAGQGLYGYTF. In DNA, the CDR3 is TGTGCCAGCAGCCAAGTGGCCGGACAGGGTCTCTATGGCTACACCTTC.

The chain employs TRBV3-1 and TRBJ1-6; D is perhaps TRBD1 (6 bases). Deletions cut 4 bases from V and 7 bases from J, with 14 bases between. CDR1 LGHDT and CDR2 YNNKEL come from the germline V gene (reference sequence). The CDR3 extends over 15 amino acids. The CDR3 sequence is CASSRQTGANSPLHF. CDR3 sequence (DNA): TGTGCCAGCAGCCGTCAGACAGGAGCCAATTCACCCCTCCACTTT.